This T cell receptor beta chain was captured in a study of blood T cell repertoires in COVID-19. Generated by immunoSEQ multiplex PCR, the TCRdb table keeps only in-frame clones and is missing some. In the table there are about 260,000 clones, about 85% of which are singletons. The CDR3 consists of 14 residues. Germline-derived CDR1 and CDR2 are LNHDA and SQIVND (reference sequence). The junction had 5 bases not matched to a gene; V was cut back by 6 bases and J by 7 bases. The chain employs TRBV19 and TRBJ2-2; 10 bases line up with TRBD1. Sequencing was done on a sample of peripheral blood. The clonotype was recovered from a human donor in a cohort sampled during active COVID-19. The CDR3 is CASRLTGGSGELFF. In DNA, the CDR3 is TGTGCCAGTAGACTGACAGGGGGCAGCGGGGAGCTGTTTTTT.